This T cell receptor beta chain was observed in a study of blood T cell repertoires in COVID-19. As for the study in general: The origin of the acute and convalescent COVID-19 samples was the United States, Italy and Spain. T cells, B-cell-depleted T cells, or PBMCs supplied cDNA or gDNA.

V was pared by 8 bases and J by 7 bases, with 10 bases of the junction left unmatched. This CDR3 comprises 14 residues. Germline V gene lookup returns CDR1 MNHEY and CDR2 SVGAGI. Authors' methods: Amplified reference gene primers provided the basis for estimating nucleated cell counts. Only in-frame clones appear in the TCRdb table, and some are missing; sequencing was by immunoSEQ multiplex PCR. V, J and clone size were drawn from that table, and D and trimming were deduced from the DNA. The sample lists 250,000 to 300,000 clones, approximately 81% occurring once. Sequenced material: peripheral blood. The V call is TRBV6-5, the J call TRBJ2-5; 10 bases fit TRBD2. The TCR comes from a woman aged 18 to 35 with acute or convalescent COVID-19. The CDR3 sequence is CASGDLAGVWTQYF. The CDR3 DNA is TGTGCCAGCGGCGATCTAGCGGGAGTTTGGACCCAGTACTTC.